Below, 5 T cell receptor beta chains from the same sample are listed, as sequenced in a study of T cells after yellow fever vaccination. TCRdb used MiXCR to reprocess the 5' RACE reads, holding one entry per CDR3 protein. Of about 260,000 distinct CDR3 sequences listed, over 10% are singletons. Sequenced here: CD4+ T cells sorted from PBMCs, sampled 45 days after the yellow fever booster vaccination. The receptors come from a man aged 30 to 45 who received the YFV17D yellow fever vaccine.

Only a few counts were recorded for this clonotype. The rearrangement uses TRBV12-5 and TRBJ1-1, with 7 bases lining up with TRBD1. In germline, CDR1 is LGHNT, CDR2 FRNRAP. The junction had 7 bases not matched to a gene; V was cut back by 4 bases and J by 11 bases. The CDR3 contains 12 residues. CDR3 bases: TGTGCTAGTGGTTCAAGACAGGGTGGGGCTTTCTTT. Its translation is CASGSRQGGAFF.

Only a few counts were recorded for this clonotype. The chain couples TRBV12-3 or TRBV12-4 to TRBJ2-1; D ambiguous. This CDR3 is built from 13 residues. Trimming stripped 9 bases from V and 2 bases from J, with 11 bases between. The CDR3 DNA sequence: TGTGCCAGTTCTAGTTTCACCTACAATGAGCAGTTCTTC. Its protein product is CASSSFTYNEQFF.

This clonotype has at least ten counts. V is TRBV20-1 and J is TRBJ1-6; weak D call: TRBD1 (5 bases). Germline-derived CDR1 and CDR2 are DFQATT and SNEGSKA (reference sequence). Trimming removed 4 bases at V and 9 bases at J, with 10 bases between. The CDR3 covers 12 residues. This chain's CDR3 is CSAIQGASPLHF. In nucleotides, the CDR3 is TGCAGTGCTATTCAAGGGGCTTCACCCCTCCACTTT.

This clonotype turned up a few times. The rearrangement joins TRBV5-1 to TRBJ1-2, with D possibly TRBD1 on 6 matching bases. Trimming removed 0 bases from V and 6 bases from J, with 12 bases in between. CDR3 length: 14 amino acids. Germline lookup yields CDR1 SGHRS and CDR2 YFSETQ. The CDR3 is CASSLEGVTDGYTF. Here the CDR3 DNA reads TGCGCCAGCAGCTTGGAGGGGGTGACGGATGGCTACACCTTC.

This clonotype appeared many times. The rearrangement uses TRBV7-2 and TRBJ1-6, with D possibly matching TRBD1 (6 bases). There are 14 residues in the CDR3. Germline CDR1 SGHTA, CDR2 FQGNSA. V shed 1 base and J shed 7 bases, with 8 bases lying between them. The CDR3 coding sequence is TGTGCCAGCAGCTTAGGGACAGTAAATTCACCCCTCCACTTT. It yields the protein CASSLGTVNSPLHF.